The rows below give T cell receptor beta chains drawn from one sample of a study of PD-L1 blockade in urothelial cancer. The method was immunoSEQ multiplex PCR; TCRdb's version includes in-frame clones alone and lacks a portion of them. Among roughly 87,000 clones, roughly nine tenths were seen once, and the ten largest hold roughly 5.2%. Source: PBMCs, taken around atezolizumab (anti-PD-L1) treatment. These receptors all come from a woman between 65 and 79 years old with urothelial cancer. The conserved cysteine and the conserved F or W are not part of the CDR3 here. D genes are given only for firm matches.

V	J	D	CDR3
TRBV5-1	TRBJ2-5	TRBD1	ASSQGQGGQTQY
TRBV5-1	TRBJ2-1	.	ASSLDGEAHNEQF
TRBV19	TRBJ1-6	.	ASTPRDSYNSPLH
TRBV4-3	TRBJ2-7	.	ASSQDMDRTYEQY
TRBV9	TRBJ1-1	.	ASSPSGNTEAF
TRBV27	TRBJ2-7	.	ASSSRSEWNAYEQY
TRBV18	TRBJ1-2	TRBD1	ASSPSQPGTGAIPYS
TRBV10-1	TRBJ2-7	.	ASPEGYEQY
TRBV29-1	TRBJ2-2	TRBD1	SARDRGLGELF
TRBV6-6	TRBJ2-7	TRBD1	ASSWGQGGFYEQY
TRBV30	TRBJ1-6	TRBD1	AWTPPGQGDSPLH
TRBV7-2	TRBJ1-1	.	ASSLVPDKDTEAF
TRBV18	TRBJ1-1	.	ASSPGTSHRNTEAF
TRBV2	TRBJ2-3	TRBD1	ATGQGNSDTQY
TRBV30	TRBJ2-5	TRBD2	AWSVPGLAGETQY
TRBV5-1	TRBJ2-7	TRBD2	ASSLGTSGSPTEQY
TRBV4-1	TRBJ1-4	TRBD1	ASSQGQILTTGEKLF
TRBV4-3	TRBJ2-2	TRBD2	ASNKRLAGESVGELF
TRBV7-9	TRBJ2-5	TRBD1	ASSLAQGGGETQY
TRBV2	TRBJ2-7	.	ASSEGPWQGRTSAEQY
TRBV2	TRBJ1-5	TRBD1	ASSLRQGSNQPQH
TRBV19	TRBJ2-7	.	ASSSDIQGYEQY
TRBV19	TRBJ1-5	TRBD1	ASSSTGTGVLQGPQH
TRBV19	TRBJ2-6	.	ASSTGVSGANVLT
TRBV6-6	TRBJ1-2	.	ASSYEQGNGYT
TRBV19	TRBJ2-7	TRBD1	ASSFTGVVYEQY
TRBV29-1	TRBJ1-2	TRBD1	SVEGQGAAGYT
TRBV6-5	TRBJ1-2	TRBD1	ASSYRTGRHYGYT
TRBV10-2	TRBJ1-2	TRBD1	ASSRGQGNYGYT